This T cell receptor beta chain emerged from a study of blood T cells in healthy people across ages. General study findings and limits: CMV infection status of these donors was not known. Long-lived and aged donors differed, with more naive CD4+ cells and higher diversity in the long-lived.

In regard to this clonotype: Its antigen is as yet unknown. A much bigger clone sits one base away, suggesting this may be a read error.

It was with a sample-barcoded 5' primer and a J-beta primer mix that a second PCR of about 6 to 12 cycles was run. TCRdb recomputed calls from the 5' RACE reads with MiXCR, one row per CDR3 protein. The repertoire consists of fewer than 800,000 distinct CDR3 sequences, with about half occurring once and the leading ten covering about 32%. Every sample had a minimum of 6 million PBMCs isolated. Each sample provided at least 5 micrograms of extracted total RNA. The CDR3 has 13 amino acids. V was clipped by 0 bases and J by 6 bases, with 9 bases between them. Germline assignment: CDR1 SGDLS and CDR2 YYNGEE.

The chain combines TRBV9 with TRBJ1-1, with D unresolved. This sequence was found in a woman aged 60 to 75 in good health. The sequenced material came from blood. The CDR3 here is CASSVGRYAEAFF. As DNA, the CDR3 is TGTGCCAGCAGCGTAGGCAGATACGCTGAAGCTTTCTTT.